Below, 6 T cell receptor beta chains from the same sample are listed, as sequenced in a study of blood T cells in healthy people across ages. A second 7 to 11 cycle PCR used barcoded and J-beta primers. TCRdb passed the 5' RACE reads through MiXCR, listing each CDR3 protein once. The sample records under 750,000 distinct CDR3 sequences, roughly 48% being singletons. Sequencing input: blood. These receptors were taken from an elderly man in good health.

The rearrangement joins TRBV15 to TRBJ2-7, with D uncertain. The ends were cut back, 2 bases at V and 4 bases at J, with 9 bases in the middle. The CDR3 contains 13 residues. Per germline, CDR1 LNHNV and CDR2 YYDKDF (reference sequence). CDR3 sequence: CATSRSEVYEQYF. The DNA of the CDR3 is TGTGCCACCAGCAGAAGCGAAGTGTACGAGCAGTACTTC.

This clonotype was recorded many times. V and J are TRBV4-1 and TRBJ2-3; TRBD1 agrees at 10 bases. The CDR3 runs to 15 residues. Germline CDR1 is MGHRA and CDR2 is YSYEKL. V was clipped by 7 bases and J by 2 bases; unmatched bases: 6. CDR3 bases: TGCGCCAGCAAAACCGGGACAGGGGACACAGATACGCAGTATTTT. Its protein is CASKTGTGDTDTQYF.

This clonotype has only a few counts. This chain links TRBV20-1 with TRBJ1-2; D uncertain. V dropped 3 bases and J dropped 8 bases, with 10 bases sitting between them. The V gene's germline CDR1 is DFQATT and CDR2 SNEGSKA (reference sequence). This CDR3 has 11 residues. CDR3 in DNA: TGCAGTGCTAGTCTAGGGTACGGCTACACCTTC. This translates into CSASLGYGYTF.

The chain combines TRBV20-1 with TRBJ2-7, with 9 bases lining up with TRBD2. Gene TRBJ2-5 matches the end of the DNA better, so the J call may be wrong. Germline V gene sequence: CDR1 DFQATT, CDR2 SNEGSKA (reference sequence). The CDR3 sequence is 15 residues long. The CDR3 nucleotides read TGCAGTGCTAGACCTCCGGTTAGCGGGGGAGAGACCCAGTACTTC. Encoded protein: CSARPPVSGGETQYF.

The chain carries TRBV5-1 and TRBJ2-1; 11 nucleotides match TRBD2. This CDR3 region has 15 residues. The germline gives CDR1 SGHRS, CDR2 YFSETQ. The J segment lost 7 bases and the V segment lost 0 bases, leaving 3 bases of the junction unmatched. The CDR3 spells CASSLELAGVNEQFF. The CDR3 DNA reads as TGCGCCAGCAGCTTGGAACTAGCGGGAGTAAATGAGCAGTTCTTC.

This clonotype was recorded a few times. The chain joins TRBV5-1 to TRBJ1-6; 7 bases fit TRBD1. CDR1 SGHRS and CDR2 YFSETQ come from the germline V gene. This CDR3 comprises 19 residues. The V gene end was trimmed by 3 bases and the J gene end by 0 bases; junction bases not matched to a gene: 12. CDR3 sequence: CASSYSPPGQSSYNSPLHF. The DNA of the CDR3 is TGCGCCAGCAGCTACTCACCCCCGGGACAGAGCTCCTATAATTCACCCCTCCACTTT.